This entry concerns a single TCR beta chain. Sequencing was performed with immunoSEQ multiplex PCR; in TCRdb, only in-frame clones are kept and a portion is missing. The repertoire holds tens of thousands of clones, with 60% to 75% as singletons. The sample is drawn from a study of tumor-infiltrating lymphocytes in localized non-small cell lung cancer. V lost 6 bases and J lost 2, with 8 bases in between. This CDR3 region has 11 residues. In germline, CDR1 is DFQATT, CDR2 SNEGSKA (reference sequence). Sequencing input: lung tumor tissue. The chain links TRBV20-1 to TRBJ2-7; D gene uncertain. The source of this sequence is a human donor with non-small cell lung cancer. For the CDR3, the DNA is TGCAGTGCCATGGACCCCTACGAGCAGTACTTC. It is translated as CSAMDPYEQYF.